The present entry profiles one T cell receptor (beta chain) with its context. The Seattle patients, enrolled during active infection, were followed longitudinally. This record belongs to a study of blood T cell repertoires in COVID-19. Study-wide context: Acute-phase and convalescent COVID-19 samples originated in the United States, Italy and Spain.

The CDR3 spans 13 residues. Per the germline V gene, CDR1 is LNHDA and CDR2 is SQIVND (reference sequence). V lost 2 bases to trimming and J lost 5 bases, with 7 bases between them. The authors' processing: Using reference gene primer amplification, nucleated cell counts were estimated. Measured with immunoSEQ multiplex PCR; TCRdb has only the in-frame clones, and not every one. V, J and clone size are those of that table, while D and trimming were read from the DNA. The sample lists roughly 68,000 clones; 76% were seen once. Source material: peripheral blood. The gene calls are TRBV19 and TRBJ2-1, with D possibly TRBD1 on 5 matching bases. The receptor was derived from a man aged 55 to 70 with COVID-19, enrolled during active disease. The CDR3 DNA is TGTGCCAGTAGTATACAGGGTGACAATGAGCAGTTCTTC. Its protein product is CASSIQGDNEQFF.